This is a list of T cell receptor beta chains from one sample in a study of cytomegalovirus exposure and HLA in healthy donors. Sequencing used immunoSEQ multiplex PCR; TCRdb keeps in-frame clones, though not all of them. The repertoire holds 150,000 to 200,000 clones, with approximately 87% as singletons. The specimen sequenced was PBMCs. All receptors derive from a woman in her 30s in good health and CMV-seronegative. Each CDR3 is given with its conserved first and last residue. The order of the fields is J gene, D gene, V gene, clone size, CDR3 protein, CDR3 DNA. A D gene is named only where the DNA matches it firmly. Clone size is not always given. Where it is, it says once, few, many or a class for expanded clones.

TRBJ1-4 | TRBD1 | TRBV2 | . | CASGGQGREKLFF | TGTGCCAGCGGGGGACAGGGAAGGGAAAAACTGTTTTTT
TRBJ2-7 | . | TRBV10-3 | . | CAISDNRANEQYF | TGTGCCATCAGTGATAACAGGGCCAACGAGCAGTACTTC
TRBJ2-5 | TRBD2 | TRBV5-4 | . | CASSREAGGAETQYF | TGTGCCAGCAGCCGCGAGGCCGGGGGGGCAGAGACCCAGTACTTC
TRBJ2-7 | TRBD2 | TRBV4-1 | . | CASSQYSGGAYEQYF | TGCGCCAGCAGCCAATATAGCGGGGGGGCTTACGAGCAGTACTTC
TRBJ2-6 | TRBD1 | TRBV7-2 | . | CAMGTGVNSGANVLTF | TGTGCCATGGGGACAGGGGTGAACTCTGGGGCCAACGTCCTGACTTTC
TRBJ1-2 | TRBD1 | TRBV25-1 | . | CASSPGTGIYGYTF | TGTGCCAGCAGCCCCGGGACAGGGATATATGGCTACACCTTC
TRBJ2-7 | TRBD2 | TRBV4-3 | . | CASSQDGVAGGLYEQYF | TGCGCCAGCAGCCAAGATGGGGTAGCGGGGGGACTCTACGAGCAGTACTTC
TRBJ2-3 | . | TRBV5-4 | . | CASSLRRGGDTQYF | TGTGCCAGCAGCTTGAGGCGTGGGGGGGATACGCAGTATTTT
TRBJ1-1 | TRBD1 | TRBV18 | . | CASSPGAGGNTEAFF | TGTGCCAGCTCACCCGGAGCAGGGGGCAACACTGAAGCTTTCTTT
TRBJ1-3 | . | TRBV7-2 | . | CASSLGRTSSGNTIYF | TGTGCCAGCAGCTTAGGGAGAACAAGCTCTGGAAACACCATATATTTT
TRBJ1-1 | . | TRBV5-8 | . | CASSLGGLNTEAFF | TGTGCCAGCAGCTTGGGAGGGTTGAACACTGAAGCTTTCTTT
TRBJ2-5 | TRBD1 | TRBV13 | few | CASSPGDRTETQYF | TGTGCCAGCAGCCCAGGGGACAGAACAGAGACCCAGTACTTC
TRBJ2-7 | . | TRBV30 | . | CAWVLLTSYEQYF | TGTGCCTGGGTCCTTCTTACTTCCTACGAGCAGTACTTC
TRBJ2-3 | . | TRBV4-1 | . | CASSHKGASRSTDTQYF | TGCGCCAGCAGCCACAAAGGGGCCAGCCGAAGCACAGATACGCAGTATTTT
TRBJ1-2 | TRBD1 | TRBV5-1 | . | CASSFAGQGAWANYGYTF | TGCGCCAGCAGCTTTGCAGGACAGGGGGCCTGGGCTAACTATGGCTACACCTTC
TRBJ1-6 | . | TRBV25-1 | . | CASSRDSSYNSPLHF | TGTGCCAGCAGCCGCGACAGCTCCTATAATTCACCCCTCCACTTT
TRBJ2-1 | . | TRBV6-4 | few | CASHYNEQFF | TGTGCCAGCCACTACAATGAGCAGTTCTTC